These 19 T cell receptor delta chains share one sample of origin, sequenced in a study of Vδ1+ human thymocytes. These TCRs are of unknown antigen specificity. RNA was extracted from the cells and then reverse transcribed. CDR3 amplicons came from multiplex PCR with pooled V-gene forward and constant-region reverse primers. TCRdb fed the multiplex PCR reads to CATT. This sample has about 75,000 delta-chain clones, with approximately 37% found just once. Overall study results and limits: In the thymus, TRG and TRD repertoires looked highly polyclonal with Gaussian CDR3 lengths.

The specimen sequenced was Vdelta1+ gamma-delta thymocytes from the thymus. Subset given: FACS-sorted CD3+ TCRalphabeta- TCRVdelta1+ TCRVdelta2- thymocytes. Receptor source: a boy under two years old who had congenital heart surgery.

The V and J genes are TRDV1 and TRDJ1, with TRDD3 matching 8 bases. V gave up 9 bases and J gave up 0 bases; unmatched junction bases: 15. CDR1 is TSWWSYY and CDR2 is QGS in the germline V gene. This CDR3 region has 17 residues. The CDR3: CALARLGGRGYTDKLIF. CDR3 bases: TGTGCTCTCGCCCGACTGGGGGGTAGAGGATACACCGATAAACTCATCTTT.

This chain connects TRDV1 to TRDJ1; 7 bases agree with TRDD3. The CDR3 is 22 residues long. Germline V gives CDR1 TSWWSYY, CDR2 QGS. With V trimmed by 0 bases and J by 0 bases, 22 bases remained unmatched. Here the CDR3 reads CALGELFPWRWGKGPYTDKLIF. In DNA form, the CDR3 reads TGTGCTCTTGGGGAACTCTTTCCCTGGAGATGGGGGAAAGGCCCGTACACCGATAAACTCATCTTT.

This clone was picked up a small number of times. This sequence joins TRDV1 and TRDJ1; 9 nucleotides line up with TRDD3. In germline, CDR1 is TSWWSYY, CDR2 QGS. With V trimmed by 2 bases and J by 0 bases, 34 bases remained unmatched. This CDR3 is 26 amino acids long. The CDR3 nucleotides read TGTGCTCTTGGGGAAACCCGAGGCCTTCCTCGGAGTAACTCAGGGGGATACCCCCAGTACACCGATAAACTCATCTTT. This translates into CALGETRGLPRSNSGGYPQYTDKLIF.

This chain links TRDV1 with TRDJ1; weak D call: TRDD2 (6 bases). The CDR3 loop spans 21 amino acids. Trimming removed 3 bases from V and 1 base from J, with 30 bases in between. CDR1 and CDR2 from the germline V gene are TSWWSYY and QGS. DNA of the CDR3: TGTGCTCTTGGGGAGAGGCCTTCCCTGTACTCCGGGGACAGAACCACCGATAAACTCATCTTT. It codes for CALGERPSLYSGDRTTDKLIF.

This chain connects TRDV1 to TRDJ1, with D perhaps TRDD2 (7 bases). Germline V CDR1 and CDR2: TSWWSYY, QGS. The V end lost 0 bases, the J end lost 1 base, and 33 bases lay between the germline ends. The CDR3 loop spans 23 amino acids. CDR3 residues: CALGELATFLRWGWARCTDKLIF. CDR3 DNA: TGTGCTCTTGGGGAACTAGCAACCTTCCTTCGGTGGGGGTGGGCGAGGTGCACCGATAAACTCATCTTT.

The chain links TRDV1 to TRDJ1, with TRDD3 identical over 12 bases. The germline gives CDR1 TSWWSYY, CDR2 QGS. The CDR3 has 19 amino acids. The V segment lost 3 bases and the J segment 1 base; nucleotides outside the gene matches: 12. CDR3 region: CALGDNTWYWGILTDKLIF. CDR3 sequence (DNA): TGTGCTCTTGGGGATAATACCTGGTACTGGGGGATACTCACCGATAAACTCATCTTT.

The V and J genes are TRDV1 and TRDJ1; TRDD3 matches 8 bases. Germline V lookup: CDR1 TSWWSYY, CDR2 QGS. The CDR3 runs to 17 residues. The V gene end was trimmed by 5 bases and the J gene end by 0 bases; junction bases not matched to a gene: 11. The CDR3 loop is CALGRKGGLGDTDKLIF. For the CDR3, the DNA is TGTGCTCTTGGGCGCAAGGGGGGACTGGGGGACACCGATAAACTCATCTTT.

The chain couples TRDV1 to TRDJ1; D ambiguous. The CDR3 is made up of 19 amino acids. Trimming removed 2 bases from V and 8 bases from J, with 30 bases in between. The germline V gene encodes CDR1 TSWWSYY and CDR2 QGS. DNA for the CDR3: TGTGCTCTTGGGGAAGCCTTTCCCTCGGCCGGACTTTGGGCTGTGAAACTCATCTTT. Translation: CALGEAFPSAGLWAVKLIF.

The chain combines TRDV1 with TRDJ1; D unresolved. The CDR3 covers 15 residues. The V end lost 5 bases, the J end lost 5 bases, and 18 bases lay between the germline ends. Germline V gene lookup returns CDR1 TSWWSYY and CDR2 QGS. The CDR3 DNA reads TGTGCTCTTGGGCCAAACCCTAGGGGCAGGGATAAACTCATCTTT. Translating gives CALGPNPRGRDKLIF.

This clone was detected only a few times. The chain has TRDV1 and TRDJ1; 7 bases are a match to TRDD3. From germline, CDR1 is TSWWSYY and CDR2 QGS. There are 22 residues in the CDR3. The ends lost 0 bases at V and 0 bases at J; junction bases unmatched: 22. In DNA form, the CDR3 reads TGTGCTCTTGGGGAACTATTTATCCTCTGGGGGTCCTCGGTGGGGTACACCGATAAACTCATCTTT. Protein sequence: CALGELFILWGSSVGYTDKLIF.

This clone was observed a handful of times. The same CDR3 arises from other DNA sequences in this sample as well. V gene TRDV1 combines with J gene TRDJ1; D is unclear. V lost 2 bases to trimming and J lost 1 base, with 26 bases between them. From germline, CDR1 is TSWWSYY and CDR2 QGS. The length of the CDR3 is 20 residues. CDR3 sequence (DNA): TGTGCTCTTGGGGAAAGCTACCCGCAGTGGACCCATACCACCACCGATAAACTCATCTTT. As protein: CALGESYPQWTHTTTDKLIF.

This clone was found a few times. The chain recombines TRDV1 with TRDJ1; 9 positions match TRDD2. The CDR3 covers 20 residues. The germline gives CDR1 TSWWSYY, CDR2 QGS. Trimming at V came to 0 bases and at J to 1 base, leaving 15 bases not matched to a gene. Written as DNA, the CDR3 is TGTGCTCTTGGGGAACTTCCTTCCTACAGAGCTGTGGGGGTCACCGATAAACTCATCTTT. This sequence encodes CALGELPSYRAVGVTDKLIF.

This clone showed up many times. This sequence joins TRDV2 and TRDJ3, with 9 bases lining up with TRDD3. After removal of 6 bases from V and 0 bases from J, the junction contained 8 bases not matched to a gene. Germline CDR1 and CDR2: GEAIGNYY and EKD. This CDR3 is built from 18 residues. Here the CDR3 reads CACLILGESSWDTRQMFF. The CDR3 coding sequence is TGTGCCTGTCTGATACTGGGGGAAAGCTCCTGGGACACCCGACAGATGTTTTTC.

In this sample, this clone turned up a few times. V is TRDV1 and J is TRDJ1; 11 bases map to TRDD3. V gave up 1 base and J gave up 8 bases; unmatched junction bases: 9. The CDR3 length is 16 residues. CDR1 and CDR2 from the germline V gene are TSWWSYY and QGS. The CDR3: CALGEPILGDNEKLIF. The DNA of the CDR3 is TGTGCTCTTGGGGAACCCATACTGGGGGATAATGAGAAACTCATCTTT.

This clone was counted only a few times. This chain uses TRDV1 with TRDJ1; D not resolved. This CDR3 spans 17 amino acids. CDR1 is TSWWSYY and CDR2 is QGS in the germline V gene. Trimming stripped 0 bases from V and 0 bases from J, with 14 bases between. The CDR3 nucleotides read TGTGCTCTTGGGGAACTTACCCCTGGATCGTACACCGATAAACTCATCTTT. This encodes CALGELTPGSYTDKLIF.

The J gene is TRDJ1, the V gene TRDV1; maybe TRDD3 (5 bases). CDR3 length equals 15 residues. Germline CDR1 and CDR2: TSWWSYY and QGS. Trimming stripped 0 bases from V and 3 bases from J, with 11 bases between. CDR3 DNA sequence: TGTGCTCTTGGGGAACTATTGATACAGGCCGATAAACTCATCTTT. This encodes CALGELLIQADKLIF.

This clone was detected a few times. The rearrangement uses TRDV1 and TRDJ1, with 13 bases identical to TRDD3. This CDR3 is built from 23 residues. The germline V gene has CDR1 TSWWSYY and CDR2 QGS. Trimming at V came to 0 bases and at J to 3 bases, leaving 22 bases not matched to a gene. The CDR3 protein is CALGELILGSTGGYAYSSDKLIF. The DNA for the CDR3 is TGTGCTCTTGGGGAACTCATCCTGGGGAGTACTGGGGGATACGCGTATAGTTCCGATAAACTCATCTTT.

In this sample, this clone turned up a few times. This chain connects TRDV2 to TRDJ2; no reliable D call. The CDR3 runs 14 residues. The V end lost 6 bases, the J end lost 0 bases, and 10 bases lay between the germline ends. Germline V gene data show CDR1 as GEAIGNYY and CDR2 as EKD. The CDR3, as DNA: TGTGCCTGTAGCCTTTCGTCTTTGACAGCACAACTCTTCTTT. As protein: CACSLSSLTAQLFF.

The rearrangement joins TRDV1 to TRDJ1; possible D gene TRDD3, 7 bases. Trimming cost V 9 bases and J 0 bases, with 29 bases left between them. The CDR3 sequence is 19 residues long. Germline-derived CDR1 and CDR2 are TSWWSYY and QGS. In nucleotides, the CDR3 is TGTGCTCTCTCCTCCTACGTAGGCCTGGGGGGACCGTACACCGATAAACTCATCTTT. Amino acid sequence: CALSSYVGLGGPYTDKLIF.